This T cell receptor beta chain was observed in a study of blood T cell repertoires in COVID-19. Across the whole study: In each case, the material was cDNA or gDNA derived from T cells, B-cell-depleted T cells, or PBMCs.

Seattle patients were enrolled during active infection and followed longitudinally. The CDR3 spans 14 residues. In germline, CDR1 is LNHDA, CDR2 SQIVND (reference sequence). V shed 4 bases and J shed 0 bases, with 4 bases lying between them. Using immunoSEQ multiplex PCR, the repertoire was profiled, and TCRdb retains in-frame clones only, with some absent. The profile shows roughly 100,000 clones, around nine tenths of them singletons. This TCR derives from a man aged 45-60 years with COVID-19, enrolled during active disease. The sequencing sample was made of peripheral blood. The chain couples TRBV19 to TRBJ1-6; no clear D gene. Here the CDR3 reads CASSKSSYNSPLHF. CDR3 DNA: TGTGCCAGTAGTAAGAGCTCCTATAATTCACCCCTCCACTTT.